Each of the 19 T cell receptor beta chains below was sequenced from the same sample in a study of T cell clones after liver transplantation (dated by TCRdb to between 2018 and 2021). Interpreted using the paper, the time point label stands for: pre-transplant. The receptor library was made with the immunoSEQ multiplex PCR assay. TCRdb re-hosts the immuneACCESS table, in-frame sequences only. Its copies lack some clones; in the studies checked, an unresolved V gene accounts for under half of them, and the cause for the rest is not known. This sample comprises 24,000 or so clones, around two thirds of them detected only once. The top ten clonotypes cover roughly 3.1% of the sample. The material was CD4+ T cells from blood, obtained before liver transplant. All receptors come from a human donor who received a liver transplant.

This clone was observed a few times. This specimen includes other DNA sequences encoding the same CDR3. The chain couples TRBV7-9 to TRBJ1-2; no clear D gene. The CDR3 has 13 residues. The V gene lost 1 base and the J gene lost 0 bases, with 3 bases spanning the gap. Germline CDR1 is SEHNR and CDR2 is FQNEAQ (reference sequence). The CDR3 DNA sequence: TGTGCCAGCAGCTTAGGGCCTAACTATGGCTACACCTTC. Translation: CASSLGPNYGYTF.

J is TRBJ2-7 and V is TRBV10-3; 8 nucleotides line up with TRBD2. After removal of 5 bases from V and 7 bases from J, the junction contained 13 bases not matched to a gene. Germline V gene data show CDR1 as ENHRY and CDR2 as SYGVKD. CDR3 length equals 15 residues. CDR3 nucleotide sequence: TGTGCCATCAGTATGGGCGGGGGGCCTTTCGAGGAGCAGTACTTC. Its translation: CAISMGGGPFEEQYF.

V gene TRBV27 combines with J gene TRBJ2-4; perhaps TRBD1 as D (5 bases). The CDR3 contains 15 residues. Germline CDR1 reads MNHEY; CDR2 reads SMNVEV (reference sequence). Trimming removed 3 bases at V and 2 bases at J, with 11 bases between. The CDR3, as DNA: TGTGCCAGCAGTTTGGTCTGGGGCTCCAAAAACATTCAGTACTTC. Translating it yields CASSLVWGSKNIQYF.

V and J are TRBV10-3 and TRBJ2-1; 15 bases match TRBD2. The CDR3 totals 16 residues. Germline lookup yields CDR1 ENHRY and CDR2 SYGVKD. Losses at the gene ends were 3 bases for V and 10 bases for J; bases not matched to a gene: 7. CDR3 in DNA: TGTGCCATCAGTGATCGGACTAGCGGGGGGGCCGGGGAGCAGTTCTTC. It translates to CAISDRTSGGAGEQFF.

This clone has more than one count but fewer than ten. At one boundary the junction diverges from the germline segment, which might be a read error. The chain has TRBV18 and TRBJ2-2; 9 bases fit TRBD2. The CDR3 has 16 amino acids. Germline V CDR1 and CDR2: KGHSH, LQKENI. CDR3 in DNA: TGTGCCAGCTCTCCACAAGCGGGAGGTGACACCGGGGAGCTGTTTTTT. Translating it yields CASSPQAGGDTGELFF. Full variable domain (remainder filled in from reference TRBV18 and TRBJ2-2): NAGVMQNPRHLVRRRGQEARLRCSPMKGHSHVYWYRQLPEEGLKFMVYLQKENIIDESGMPKERFSAEFPKEGPSILRIQQVVRGDSAAYFCASSPQAGGDTGELFFGEGSRLTVL.

In this sample, this clone turned up a few times. V and J are TRBV19 and TRBJ1-6; D gene uncertain. The germline gives CDR1 LNHDA, CDR2 SQIVND (reference sequence). V gave up 5 bases and J gave up 7 bases, with 24 bases separating them. The CDR3 consists of 18 residues. Here the CDR3 reads CASSSPLEWGTENSPLHF. The CDR3 DNA reads TGTGCCAGTAGTTCTCCGTTGGAGTGGGGAACTGAGAATTCACCCCTCCACTTT.

J is TRBJ1-1 and V is TRBV2; weak D call: TRBD1 (5 bases). The germline V gene encodes CDR1 SNHLY and CDR2 FYNNEI. V was shortened by 1 base and J by 3 bases, with 6 bases between the two germline ends. The CDR3 runs to 13 residues. CDR3 nucleotides: TGTGCCAGCAGTGAAGGGGGCCACACTGAAGCTTTCTTT. Protein sequence: CASSEGGHTEAFF.

The V gene is TRBV2, the J gene TRBJ2-5; 8 bases fit TRBD1. Germline V lookup: CDR1 SNHLY, CDR2 FYNNEI. The CDR3 length is 14 residues. J lost 7 bases, V lost 3 bases, and 7 bases had no gene match. The CDR3, as DNA: TGTGCCAGCAGTGACGGACAGGGAGATTGGACCCAGTACTTC. The encoded protein is CASSDGQGDWTQYF. Supplemented by reference TRBV2 and TRBJ2-5, the full variable domain reads EPEVTQTPSHQVTQMGQEVILRCVPISNHLYFYWYRQILGQKVEFLVSFYNNEISEKSEIFDDQFSVERPDGSNFTLKIRSTKLEDSAMYFCASSDGQGDWTQYFGPGTRLLVL.

The V gene is TRBV7-2, the J gene TRBJ2-1; the match to TRBD1 covers 10 bases. The CDR3 extends over 16 amino acids. CDR1 SGHTA and CDR2 FQGNSA come from the germline V gene. The ends lost 6 bases at V and 6 bases at J; junction bases unmatched: 11. CDR3 in amino acids: CASSLSRDRGGNEQFF. The CDR3 coding sequence is TGTGCCAGCAGTCTCAGCCGGGACAGGGGAGGCAATGAGCAGTTCTTC.

This clone is deemed medium-sized (0.01 to 0.1%). The rearrangement joins TRBV28 to TRBJ2-2; no clear D gene. Deletions cut 6 bases from V and 2 bases from J, with 10 bases between. CDR1 is MDHEN and CDR2 is SYDVKM in the germline V gene. The CDR3 consists of 14 residues. The CDR3 DNA follows: TGTGCCAGCAGACTGGACGGAAACACCGGGGAGCTGTTTTTT. It codes for CASRLDGNTGELFF.

The count of this clone is one. The gene calls are TRBV5-1 and TRBJ2-5; 8 positions match TRBD2. CDR3 length: 16 residues. Germline-derived CDR1 and CDR2 are SGHRS and YFSETQ. Trimming took 1 base from V and 5 from J; bases not matched to a gene: 10. CDR3 coding DNA: TGCGCCAGCAGCTTGAGGGCGGGGGGCGAGCGGGAGACCCAGTACTTC. Its translation: CASSLRAGGERETQYF.

This chain uses TRBV29-1 with TRBJ2-2; D is perhaps TRBD1 (6 bases). Per the germline V gene, CDR1 is SQVTM and CDR2 is ANQGSEA. V lost 2 bases to trimming and J lost 3 bases, with 7 bases between them. The CDR3 sequence is 13 residues long. CDR3 sequence reads: CSVEQGYTGELFF. DNA for the CDR3: TGCAGCGTTGAACAGGGGTACACCGGGGAGCTGTTTTTT.

Remarks on this clone: Other DNA sequences in this sample translate to the same CDR3. V gene TRBV9 combines with J gene TRBJ2-3, with D unclear. The CDR3 is made up of 13 amino acids. Trimming left V 0 bases short and J 2 bases short, with 4 bases between. The germline CDR1 and CDR2 sequences are SGDLS and YYNGEE. The CDR3 region is CASSVGPTDTQYF. In nucleotides, the CDR3 is TGTGCCAGCAGCGTAGGCCCCACAGATACGCAGTATTTT.

The chain carries TRBV10-3 and TRBJ1-2, with D perhaps matching TRBD1 (5 bases). Between the trimmed V and J ends, which lost 8 bases and 4 bases, there was a span of 17 bases. Germline-derived CDR1 and CDR2 are ENHRY and SYGVKD. This CDR3 has 14 residues. The CDR3 region has the DNA TGTGCCATCCGAAGGGCCCAGGGAATCTATGGCTACACCTTC. It is translated as CAIRRAQGIYGYTF.

In this sample, this clone turned up a few times. The chain is built from TRBV11-2 and TRBJ2-1, with a weak D call TRBD2 (5 bases). The CDR3 is 14 amino acids. The V end was cut by 0 bases, the J end by 4 bases, with 7 bases between. Germline CDR1 reads SGHAT; CDR2 reads FQNNGV. The CDR3 reads CASSLDWTYNEQFF. CDR3 DNA sequence: TGTGCCAGCAGCTTAGATTGGACTTACAATGAGCAGTTCTTC.

The CDR3 DNA reads TGTGCCAGCAGCGTATCGGGGAATAATAATTCACCCCTCCACTTT. Its translation is CASSVSGNNNSPLHF. This chain connects TRBV9 to TRBJ1-6; D not certain. The germline CDR1 and CDR2 sequences are SGDLS and YYNGEE. This CDR3 has 15 residues. The V end was cut by 1 base, the J end by 5 bases, with 10 bases between.

J is TRBJ2-5 and V is TRBV14; D is possibly TRBD2 (6 bases). The length of the CDR3 is 16 residues. Trimming stripped 2 bases from V and 4 bases from J, with 17 bases between. The germline V gene encodes CDR1 SGHDN and CDR2 FVKESK. The CDR3 coding sequence is TGTGCCAGCAGCCAAATAGGCGGGGCCCTGCGAGAGACCCAGTACTTC. This gives the protein CASSQIGGALRETQYF.

This clone was recorded a few times. The chain links TRBV11-1 to TRBJ2-7, with D unclear. CDR1 is SGHAT and CDR2 is FQDESV in the germline V gene (reference sequence). The CDR3 spans 12 residues. V dropped 0 bases and J dropped 3 bases, with 3 bases sitting between them. The CDR3 loop reads CASSLAGYEQYF. DNA of the CDR3: TGTGCCAGCAGCTTAGCTGGCTACGAGCAGTACTTC. Full variable domain (rest looked up from reference TRBV11-1 and TRBJ2-7): EAEVAQSPRYKITEKSQAVAFWCDPISGHATLYWYRQILGQGPELLVQFQDESVVDDSQLPKDRFSAERLKGVDSTLKIQPAELGDSAMYLCASSLAGYEQYFGPGTRLTVT.

This clone was detected only a few times. The chain is built from TRBV5-4 and TRBJ2-3, with D possibly TRBD2 on 6 matching bases. V lost 4 bases, J lost 0 bases, and 18 bases lay in between. Germline CDR1 and CDR2: SGHNT and YYREEE (reference sequence). The CDR3 extends over 17 amino acids. The CDR3 sequence: CASSRFNPGDSTDTQYF. Written as DNA, the CDR3 is TGTGCCAGCAGCCGATTCAACCCGGGAGACAGCACAGATACGCAGTATTTT. Full variable domain (missing parts from reference TRBV5-4 and TRBJ2-3): ETGVTQSPTHLIKTRGQQVTLRCSSQSGHNTVSWYQQALGQGPQFIFQYYREEENGRGNFPPRFSGLQFPNYSSELNVNALELDDSALYLCASSRFNPGDSTDTQYFGPGTRLTVL.